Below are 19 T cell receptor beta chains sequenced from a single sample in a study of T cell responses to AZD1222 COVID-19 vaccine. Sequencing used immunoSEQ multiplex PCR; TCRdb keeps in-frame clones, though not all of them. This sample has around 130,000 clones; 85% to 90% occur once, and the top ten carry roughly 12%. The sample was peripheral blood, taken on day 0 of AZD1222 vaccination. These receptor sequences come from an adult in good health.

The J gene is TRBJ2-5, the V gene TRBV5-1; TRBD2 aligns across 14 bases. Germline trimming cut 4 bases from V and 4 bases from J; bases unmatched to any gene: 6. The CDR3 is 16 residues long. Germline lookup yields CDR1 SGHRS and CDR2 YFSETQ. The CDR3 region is CASSTGTSGSRETQYF. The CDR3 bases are TGCGCCAGCAGCACAGGGACTAGCGGGAGTAGAGAGACCCAGTACTTC.

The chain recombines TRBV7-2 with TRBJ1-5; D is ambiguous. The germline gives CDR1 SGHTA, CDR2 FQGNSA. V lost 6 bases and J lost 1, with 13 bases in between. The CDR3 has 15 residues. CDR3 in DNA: TGTGCCAGCAGTCGCGGAGGAGGAAGCAATCAGCCCCAGCATTTT. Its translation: CASSRGGGSNQPQHF.

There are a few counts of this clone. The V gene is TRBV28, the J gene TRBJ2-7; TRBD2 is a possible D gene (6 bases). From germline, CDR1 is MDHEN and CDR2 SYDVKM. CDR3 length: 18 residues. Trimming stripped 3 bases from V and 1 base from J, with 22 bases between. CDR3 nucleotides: TGTGCCAGCAGTTTCGAGTTCCCGGGACTCGACCCTTCCTACGAGCAGTACTTC. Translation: CASSFEFPGLDPSYEQYF. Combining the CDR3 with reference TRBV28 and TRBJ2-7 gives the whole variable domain DVKVTQSSRYLVKRTGEKVFLECVQDMDHENMFWYRQDPGLGLRLIYFSYDVKMKEKGDIPEGYSVSREKKERFSLILESASTNQTSMYLCASSFEFPGLDPSYEQYFGPGTRLTVT.

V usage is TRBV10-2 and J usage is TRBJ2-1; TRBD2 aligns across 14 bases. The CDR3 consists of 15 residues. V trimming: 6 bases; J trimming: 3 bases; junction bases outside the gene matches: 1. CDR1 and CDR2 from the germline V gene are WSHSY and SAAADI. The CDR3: CASSGLAGGYNEQFF. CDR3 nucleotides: TGCGCCAGCAGCGGACTAGCGGGAGGCTACAATGAGCAGTTCTTC.

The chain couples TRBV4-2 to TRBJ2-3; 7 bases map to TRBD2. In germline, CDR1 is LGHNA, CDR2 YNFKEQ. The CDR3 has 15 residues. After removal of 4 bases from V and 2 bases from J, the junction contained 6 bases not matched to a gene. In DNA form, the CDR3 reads TGTGCCAGCAGCCCCTCCCTAGCGGCCACAGATACGCAGTATTTT. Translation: CASSPSLAATDTQYF.

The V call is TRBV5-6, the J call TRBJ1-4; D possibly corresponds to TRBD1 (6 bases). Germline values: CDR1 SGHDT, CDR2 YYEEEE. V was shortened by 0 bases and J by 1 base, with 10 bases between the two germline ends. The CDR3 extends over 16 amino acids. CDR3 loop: CASSLEGGGTNEKLFF. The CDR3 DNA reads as TGTGCCAGCAGCTTGGAGGGGGGCGGAACTAATGAAAAACTGTTTTTT. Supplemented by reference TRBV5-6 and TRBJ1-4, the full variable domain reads DAGVTQSPTHLIKTRGQQVTLRCSPKSGHDTVSWYQQALGQGPQFIFQYYEEEERQRGNFPDRFSGHQFPNYSSELNVNALLLGDSALYLCASSLEGGGTNEKLFFGSGTQLSVL.

CDR3 DNA sequence: TGTGCCAGCAGACCGACAGGGGTTAACTATGGCTACACCTTC. Its protein is CASRPTGVNYGYTF. The V call is TRBV2, the J call TRBJ1-2, with 8 positions matching TRBD1. V shed 6 bases and J 1 base; nucleotides not matched to a gene: 4. This CDR3 region has 14 residues. The germline gives CDR1 SNHLY, CDR2 FYNNEI.

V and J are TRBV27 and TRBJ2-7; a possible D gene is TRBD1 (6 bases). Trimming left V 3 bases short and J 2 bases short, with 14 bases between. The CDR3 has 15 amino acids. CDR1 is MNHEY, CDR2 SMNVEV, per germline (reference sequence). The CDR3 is CASSLGRQATYEQYF. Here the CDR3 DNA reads TGTGCCAGCAGTTTGGGACGACAGGCTACCTACGAGCAGTACTTC.

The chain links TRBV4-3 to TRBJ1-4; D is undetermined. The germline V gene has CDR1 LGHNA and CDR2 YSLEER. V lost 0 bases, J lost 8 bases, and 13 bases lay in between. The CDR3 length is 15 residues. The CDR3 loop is CASSQEEGHGEKLFF. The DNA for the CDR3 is TGCGCCAGCAGCCAAGAGGAGGGCCATGGGGAAAAACTGTTTTTT.

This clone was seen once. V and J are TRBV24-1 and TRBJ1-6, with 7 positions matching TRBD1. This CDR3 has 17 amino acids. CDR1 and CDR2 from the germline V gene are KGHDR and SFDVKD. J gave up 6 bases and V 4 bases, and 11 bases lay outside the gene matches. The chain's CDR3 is CATSDPSPRDSNSPLHF. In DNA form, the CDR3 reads TGTGCCACCAGTGACCCTTCCCCCCGGGACAGTAATTCACCCCTCCACTTT.

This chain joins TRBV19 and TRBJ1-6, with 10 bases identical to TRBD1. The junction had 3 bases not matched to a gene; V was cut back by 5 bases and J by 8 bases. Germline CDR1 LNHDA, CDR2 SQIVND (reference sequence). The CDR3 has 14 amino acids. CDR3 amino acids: CASSSGTGDSPLHF. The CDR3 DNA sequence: TGTGCCAGTAGTTCCGGGACAGGGGATTCACCCCTCCACTTT.

This CDR3 is CASNTDSNQPQHF. The CDR3 DNA reads as TGTGCCAGTAACACAGACAGCAATCAGCCCCAGCATTTT. The rearrangement links TRBV6-6 to TRBJ1-5, with unresolved D. Per the germline V gene, CDR1 is MNHNY and CDR2 is SVGAGI (reference sequence). There are 13 residues in the CDR3. With 9 bases removed from V and 1 base from J, the gap between germline ends came to 10 bases.

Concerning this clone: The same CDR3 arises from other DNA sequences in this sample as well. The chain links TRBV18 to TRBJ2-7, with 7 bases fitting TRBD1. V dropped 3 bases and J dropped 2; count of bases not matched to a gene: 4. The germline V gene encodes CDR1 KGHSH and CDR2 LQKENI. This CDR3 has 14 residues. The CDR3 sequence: CASSPQGETYEQYF. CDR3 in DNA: TGTGCCAGCTCACCGCAGGGGGAAACCTACGAGCAGTACTTC.

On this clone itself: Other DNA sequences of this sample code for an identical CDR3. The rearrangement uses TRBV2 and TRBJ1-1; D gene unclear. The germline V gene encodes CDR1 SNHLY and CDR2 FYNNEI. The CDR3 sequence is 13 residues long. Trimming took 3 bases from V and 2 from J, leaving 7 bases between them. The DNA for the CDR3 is TGTGCCAGCAGTGAGGCGGGAAACACTGAAGCTTTCTTT. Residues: CASSEAGNTEAFF.

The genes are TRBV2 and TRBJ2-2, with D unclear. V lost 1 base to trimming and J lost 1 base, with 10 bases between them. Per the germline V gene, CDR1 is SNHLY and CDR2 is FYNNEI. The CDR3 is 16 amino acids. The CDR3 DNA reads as TGTGCCAGCAGTGAAGTGTGGGGTGAGAACACCGGGGAGCTGTTTTTT. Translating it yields CASSEVWGENTGELFF. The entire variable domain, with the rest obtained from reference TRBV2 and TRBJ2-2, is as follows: EPEVTQTPSHQVTQMGQEVILRCVPISNHLYFYWYRQILGQKVEFLVSFYNNEISEKSEIFDDQFSVERPDGSNFTLKIRSTKLEDSAMYFCASSEVWGENTGELFFGEGSRLTVL.

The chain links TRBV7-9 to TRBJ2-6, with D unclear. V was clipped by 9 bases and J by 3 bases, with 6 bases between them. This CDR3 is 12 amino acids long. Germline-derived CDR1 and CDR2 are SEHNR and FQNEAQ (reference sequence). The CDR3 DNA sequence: TGTGCCAGGGATCATGGGGCCAACGTCCTGACTTTC. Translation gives CARDHGANVLTF.

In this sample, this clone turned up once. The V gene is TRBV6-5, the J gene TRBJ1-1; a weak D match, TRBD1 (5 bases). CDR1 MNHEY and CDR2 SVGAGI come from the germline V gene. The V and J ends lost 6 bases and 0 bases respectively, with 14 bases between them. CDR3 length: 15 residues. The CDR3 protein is CASSHGGGVNTEAFF. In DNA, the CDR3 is TGTGCCAGCAGCCACGGGGGGGGAGTGAACACTGAAGCTTTCTTT.

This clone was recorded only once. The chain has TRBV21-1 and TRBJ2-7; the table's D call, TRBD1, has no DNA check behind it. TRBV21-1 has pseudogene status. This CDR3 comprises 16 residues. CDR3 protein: CASSKKWDREGYEQYF. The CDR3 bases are TGTGCCAGCAGCAAAAAATGGGACAGGGAGGGATACGAGCAGTACTTC.

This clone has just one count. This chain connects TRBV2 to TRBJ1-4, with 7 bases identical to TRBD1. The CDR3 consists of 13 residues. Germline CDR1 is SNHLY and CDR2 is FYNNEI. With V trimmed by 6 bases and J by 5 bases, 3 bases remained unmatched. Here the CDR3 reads CASRVDRNEKLFF. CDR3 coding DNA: TGTGCCAGCAGGGTGGACAGGAATGAAAAACTGTTTTTT.